The source of this T cell receptor beta chain is a study of cytomegalovirus exposure and HLA in healthy donors. Primers included in the PCR were 60 Vbeta and 13 Jbeta primers. The method was immunoSEQ multiplex PCR; TCRdb's version includes in-frame clones alone and lacks a portion of them. The table lists roughly 140,000 clones, around 80% of them singletons. A word on this clone: Antigen: not known.

The length of the CDR3 is 14 residues. J was trimmed by 5 bases and V by 6 bases; bases with no gene match: 6. Germline V gene lookup returns CDR1 LGHNA and CDR2 YSLEER. Points from the study as a whole: The analysis excluded some indistinguishable V segments, including TRBV6-2 and TRBV6-3. Most CMV-associated TCR beta chains were later found to appear HLA-restricted. The authors later linked a missense DCLRE1C variant to TCR beta V- and J-gene trimming.

Sequencing input: PBMCs. V gene TRBV4-3 combines with J gene TRBJ1-5, with 8 bases fitting TRBD1. The sequence was collected from a middle-aged man in good health and CMV-seropositive. CDR3 region: CASSLGQGDQPQHF. The CDR3 bases are TGCGCCAGCAGTCTCGGACAGGGAGATCAGCCCCAGCATTTT.